This T cell receptor beta chain is drawn from a study of T cell responses to AZD1222 COVID-19 vaccine. Study-wide results and limits: Scientists sampled the repertoires only once the peak T cell response had passed. Targeting of unmutated variant regions was reportedly seen in nearly half of spike-specific TCRs. Spike-specific TCR repertoires showed rising breadth and depth after two AZD1222 doses. Baseline serostatus was positive in only a handful of AZD1222 recipients.

Germline CDR1 is LGHDT and CDR2 is YNNKEL (reference sequence). Trimming took 6 bases from V and 3 from J; bases not matched to a gene: 19. The CDR3 contains 20 residues. Using immunoSEQ multiplex PCR, the repertoire was profiled, and TCRdb retains in-frame clones only, with some absent. The sample yields around 100,000 clones, about 85% seen once. This clone is medium-sized. Its target is not known. The clonotype comes from an adult who received the AZD1222 COVID-19 vaccine. This chain connects TRBV3-1 (or the pseudogene TRBV3-2) to TRBJ2-3; 12 bases are a match to TRBD2. This specimen consisted of peripheral blood, obtained 28 days after the second AZD1222 dose. The CDR3 here is CASSPISPLAGGLFTDTQYF. In nucleotides, the CDR3 is TGTGCCAGCAGTCCCATTAGCCCCCTAGCGGGGGGGCTTTTTACAGATACGCAGTATTTT.